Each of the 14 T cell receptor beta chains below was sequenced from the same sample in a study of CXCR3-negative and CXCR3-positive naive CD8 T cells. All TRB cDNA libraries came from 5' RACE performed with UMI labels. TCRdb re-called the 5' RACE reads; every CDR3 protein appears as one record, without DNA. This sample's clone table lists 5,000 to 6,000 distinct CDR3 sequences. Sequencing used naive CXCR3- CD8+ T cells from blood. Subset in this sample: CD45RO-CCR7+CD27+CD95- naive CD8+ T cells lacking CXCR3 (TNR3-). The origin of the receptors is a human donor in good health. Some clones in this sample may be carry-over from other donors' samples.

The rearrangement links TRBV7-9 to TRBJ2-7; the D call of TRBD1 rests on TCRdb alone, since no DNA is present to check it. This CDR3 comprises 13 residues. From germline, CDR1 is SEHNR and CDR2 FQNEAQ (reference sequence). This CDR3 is CASSLAGGSEQYF.

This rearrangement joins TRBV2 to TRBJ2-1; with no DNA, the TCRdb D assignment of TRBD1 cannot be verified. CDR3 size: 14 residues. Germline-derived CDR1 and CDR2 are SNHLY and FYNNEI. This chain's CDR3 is CATTAQGVWRGQFF.

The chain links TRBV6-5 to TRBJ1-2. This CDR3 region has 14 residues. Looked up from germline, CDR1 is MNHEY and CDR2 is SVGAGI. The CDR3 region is CASSYSVFNYGYTF.

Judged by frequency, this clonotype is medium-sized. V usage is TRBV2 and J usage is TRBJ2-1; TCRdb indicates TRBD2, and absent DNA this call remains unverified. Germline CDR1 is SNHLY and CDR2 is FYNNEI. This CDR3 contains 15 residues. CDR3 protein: CASSVVVVGYNEQFF.

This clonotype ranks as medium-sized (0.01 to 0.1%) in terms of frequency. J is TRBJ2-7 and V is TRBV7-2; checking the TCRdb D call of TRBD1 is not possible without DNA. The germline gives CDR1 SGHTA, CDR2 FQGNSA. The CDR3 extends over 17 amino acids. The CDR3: CASSSPLGTGSWYEQYF.

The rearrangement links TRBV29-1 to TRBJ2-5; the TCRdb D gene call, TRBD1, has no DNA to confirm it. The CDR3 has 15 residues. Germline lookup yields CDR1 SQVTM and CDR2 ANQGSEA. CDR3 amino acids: CSVDSDTLTQETQYF.

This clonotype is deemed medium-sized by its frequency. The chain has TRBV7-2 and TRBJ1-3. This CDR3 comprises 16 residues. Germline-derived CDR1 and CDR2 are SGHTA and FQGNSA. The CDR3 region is CASSLYWIDPGNTIYF. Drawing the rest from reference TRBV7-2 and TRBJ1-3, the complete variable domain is GAGVSQSPSNKVTEKGKDVELRCDPISGHTALYWYRQSLGQGLEFLIYFQGNSAPDKSGLPSDRFSAERTGGSVSTLTIQRTQQEDSAVYLCASSLYWIDPGNTIYFGEGSWLTVV.

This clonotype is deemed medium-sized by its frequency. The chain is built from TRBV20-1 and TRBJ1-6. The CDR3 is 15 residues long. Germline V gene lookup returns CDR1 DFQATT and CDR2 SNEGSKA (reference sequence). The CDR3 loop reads CSARGLSSYNSPLHF.

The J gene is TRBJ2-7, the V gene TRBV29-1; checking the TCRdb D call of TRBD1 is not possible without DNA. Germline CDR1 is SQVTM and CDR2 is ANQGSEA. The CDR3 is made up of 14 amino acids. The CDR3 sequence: CSVEGTGGDYEQYF.

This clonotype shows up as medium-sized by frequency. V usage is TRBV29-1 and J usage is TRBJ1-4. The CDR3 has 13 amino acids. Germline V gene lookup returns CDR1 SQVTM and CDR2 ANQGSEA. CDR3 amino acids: CSVGTGPGEKLFF.

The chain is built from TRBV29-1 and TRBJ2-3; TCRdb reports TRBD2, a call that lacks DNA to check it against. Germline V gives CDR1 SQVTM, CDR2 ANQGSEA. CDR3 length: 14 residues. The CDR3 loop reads CSVDGGGRTDTQYF.

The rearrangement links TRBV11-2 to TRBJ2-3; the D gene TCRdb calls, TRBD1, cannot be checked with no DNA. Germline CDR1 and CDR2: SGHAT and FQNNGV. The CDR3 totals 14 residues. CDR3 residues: CASSLASGADTQYF. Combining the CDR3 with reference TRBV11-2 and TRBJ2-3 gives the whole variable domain EAGVAQSPRYKIIEKRQSVAFWCNPISGHATLYWYQQILGQGPKLLIQFQNNGVVDDSQLPKDRFSAERLKGVDSTLKIQPAKLEDSAVYLCASSLASGADTQYFGPGTRLTVL.

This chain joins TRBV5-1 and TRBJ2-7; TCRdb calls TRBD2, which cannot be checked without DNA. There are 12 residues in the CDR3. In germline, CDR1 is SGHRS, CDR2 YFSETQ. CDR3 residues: CASSAGAGEQYF.

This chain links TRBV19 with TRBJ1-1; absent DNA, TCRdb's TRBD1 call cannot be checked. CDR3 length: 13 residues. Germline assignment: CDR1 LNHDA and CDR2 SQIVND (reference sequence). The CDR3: CASLQDSNTEAFF.